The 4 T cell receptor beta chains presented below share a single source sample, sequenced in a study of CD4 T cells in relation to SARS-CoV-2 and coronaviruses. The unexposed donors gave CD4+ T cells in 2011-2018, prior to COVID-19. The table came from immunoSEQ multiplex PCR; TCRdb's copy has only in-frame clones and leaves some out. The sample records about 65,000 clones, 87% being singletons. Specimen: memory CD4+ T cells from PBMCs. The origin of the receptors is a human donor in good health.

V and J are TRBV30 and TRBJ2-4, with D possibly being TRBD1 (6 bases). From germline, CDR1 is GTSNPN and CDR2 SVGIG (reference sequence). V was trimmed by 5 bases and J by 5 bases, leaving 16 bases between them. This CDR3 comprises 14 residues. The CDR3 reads CAWDPGTLQNIQYF. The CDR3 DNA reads TGTGCCTGGGATCCCGGGACATTACAAAACATTCAGTACTTC.

Written as DNA, the CDR3 is TGCGCCAGCAGCTCCCAAGGGCTCTACAATGAGCAGTTCTTC. Residues: CASSSQGLYNEQFF. V and J are TRBV5-1 and TRBJ2-1, with D unresolved. Between the trimmed V and J ends, which lost 3 bases and 3 bases, there was a span of 10 bases. This CDR3 is 14 amino acids long. Germline CDR1 reads SGHRS; CDR2 reads YFSETQ.

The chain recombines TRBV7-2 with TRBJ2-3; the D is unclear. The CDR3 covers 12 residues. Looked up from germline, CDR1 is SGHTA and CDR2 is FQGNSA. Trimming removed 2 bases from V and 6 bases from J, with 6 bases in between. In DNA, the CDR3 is TGTGCCAGCAGCTTATTGGGTGATACGCAGTATTTT. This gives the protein CASSLLGDTQYF. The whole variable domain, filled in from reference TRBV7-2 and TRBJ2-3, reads GAGVSQSPSNKVTEKGKDVELRCDPISGHTALYWYRQSLGQGLEFLIYFQGNSAPDKSGLPSDRFSAERTGGSVSTLTIQRTQQEDSAVYLCASSLLGDTQYFGPGTRLTVL.

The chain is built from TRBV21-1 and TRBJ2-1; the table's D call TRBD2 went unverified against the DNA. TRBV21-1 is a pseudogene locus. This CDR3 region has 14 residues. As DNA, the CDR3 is TGTGCCAGCAACGAACTAGCGGGGGGATTCGAGCAGTTCTTC. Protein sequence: CASNELAGGFEQFF.